A single sample gave rise to the 17 T cell receptor beta chains below, sequenced in a study of immune evolution from preneoplasia to lung adenocarcinoma (dated by TCRdb to the early 2020s). Preparation of the library involved the immunoSEQ multiplex PCR assay. TCRdb holds this immuneACCESS table with in-frame rearrangements only. Some clones are missing; in checked studies, unresolved V genes explain under half, and the rest has no known cause. The sample yields 9,000 or so clones; 90% were counted once. The ten most abundant clones make up about 2.5% of the sample. The specimen sequenced was FFPE invasive lung adenocarcinoma tissue. In the paper's terms, the cell subset or site label means: frankly invasive lung adenocarcinoma (ADC). These TCRs come from a person aged 70 to 85 with invasive lung adenocarcinoma.

The chain carries TRBV30 and TRBJ2-2, with D possibly matching TRBD1 (6 bases). The germline V gene has CDR1 GTSNPN and CDR2 SVGIG (reference sequence). The CDR3 totals 14 residues. V dropped 2 bases and J dropped 6 bases, with 13 bases sitting between them. CDR3 bases: TGTGCCTGGAGTCGAGACAGGCTGTCCGGGGAGCTGTTTTTT. It encodes CAWSRDRLSGELFF.

In this sample, this clone turned up once. The chain joins TRBV9 to TRBJ2-6, with D possibly matching TRBD2 (6 bases). CDR3 length: 14 amino acids. The germline CDR1 and CDR2 sequences are SGDLS and YYNGEE. V lost 0 bases, J lost 6 bases, and 7 bases lay in between. This chain's CDR3 is CASSVEGLANVLTF. The CDR3 DNA follows: TGTGCCAGCAGCGTAGAGGGACTGGCCAACGTCCTGACTTTC. Full variable domain (outside the CDR3, taken from reference TRBV9 and TRBJ2-6): DSGVTQTPKHLITATGQRVTLRCSPRSGDLSVYWYQQSLDQGLQFLIQYYNGEERAKGNILERFSAQQFPDLHSELNLSSLELGDSALYFCASSVEGLANVLTFGAGSRLTVL.

This rearrangement joins TRBV6-5 to TRBJ1-1; D may be TRBD1 (5 bases). V was shortened by 5 bases and J by 6 bases, with 10 bases between the two germline ends. The CDR3 contains 12 residues. Germline CDR1 reads MNHEY; CDR2 reads SVGAGI. The chain's CDR3 is CASSRPGAEAFF. CDR3 DNA: TGTGCCAGCAGTCGTCCGGGGGCTGAAGCTTTCTTT.

This clone was seen a handful of times. The rearrangement links TRBV2 to TRBJ1-4; maybe TRBD1 (6 bases). This CDR3 is built from 13 residues. The V and J ends lost 5 bases and 8 bases respectively, with 12 bases between them. Germline lookup yields CDR1 SNHLY and CDR2 FYNNEI. This CDR3 is CASSYRVPEKLFF. The CDR3 DNA reads TGTGCCAGCAGTTACAGGGTTCCCGAAAAACTGTTTTTT.

Only one count was recorded for this clone. The rearrangement links TRBV18 to TRBJ1-1, with D tentatively TRBD1 (6 bases). The CDR3 has 14 amino acids. The V and J ends lost 1 base and 5 bases respectively, with 11 bases between them. Germline CDR1 KGHSH, CDR2 LQKENI. This CDR3 reads CASSPQGVGTEAFF. The CDR3 DNA reads as TGTGCCAGCTCACCACAGGGGGTGGGAACTGAAGCTTTCTTT.

CDR3 sequence: CASSYPLGLNQPQHF. The CDR3, as DNA: TGTGCCAGCAGTTACCCTCTTGGGCTCAATCAGCCCCAGCATTTT. This sequence joins TRBV6-6 and TRBJ1-5; the D is unclear. The length of the CDR3 is 15 residues. Germline assignment: CDR1 MNHNY and CDR2 SVGAGI (reference sequence). The V end was cut by 2 bases, the J end by 3 bases, with 11 bases between.

This chain joins TRBV18 and TRBJ2-2, with D uncertain. Germline CDR1 is KGHSH and CDR2 is LQKENI. This CDR3 contains 11 residues. V lost 9 bases and J lost 1, with 3 bases in between. The CDR3 spells CASQNTGELFF. CDR3 bases: TGTGCCAGTCAGAACACCGGGGAGCTGTTTTTT.

The chain joins TRBV9 to TRBJ2-5; TRBD2 aligns across 11 bases. The CDR3 runs to 16 residues. CDR1 SGDLS and CDR2 YYNGEE come from the germline V gene. V lost 4 bases and J lost 3; bases outside the gene matches: 8. This CDR3 reads CASSPYLAGGEETQYF. CDR3 DNA: TGTGCCAGCAGCCCATACCTAGCGGGAGGCGAAGAGACCCAGTACTTC.

The chain combines TRBV13 with TRBJ1-4, with D uncertain. In germline, CDR1 is PRHDT, CDR2 FYEKMQ (reference sequence). CDR3 length: 13 amino acids. The ends were cut back, 5 bases at V and 0 bases at J, with 4 bases in the middle. The CDR3 DNA reads as TGTGCCAGCAGCCAAACAACTAATGAAAAACTGTTTTTT. The encoded protein is CASSQTTNEKLFF.

The chain links TRBV6-5 to TRBJ2-1, with D perhaps given as TRBD1 or TRBD2 (5 bases each). Germline V gives CDR1 MNHEY, CDR2 SVGAGI. V was pared by 2 bases and J by 7 bases, with 12 bases between. The CDR3 has 14 residues. The CDR3 DNA reads as TGTGCCAGCAGTTACCGGGACGTTGTAAATGAGCAGTTCTTC. It specifies CASSYRDVVNEQFF.

The chain has TRBV4-1 and TRBJ1-2, with D unclear. Germline V CDR1 and CDR2: MGHRA, YSYEKL. This CDR3 contains 14 residues. The germline V and J ends were trimmed by 0 bases and 5 bases, with 10 bases remaining between them. CDR3 coding DNA: TGCGCCAGCAGCCAAGATATCTCAACTTATGGCTACACCTTC. Residues: CASSQDISTYGYTF.

This clone was counted only a few times. The chain joins TRBV6-5 to TRBJ1-2, with 9 nucleotides matching TRBD1. CDR3 length: 13 residues. From germline, CDR1 is MNHEY and CDR2 SVGAGI. Trimming removed 6 bases from V and 6 bases from J; junction bases left unmatched: 5. CDR3 in amino acids: CASSIQGAHGYTF. CDR3 nucleotides: TGTGCCAGCAGCATACAGGGGGCCCATGGCTACACCTTC.

The chain uses TRBV23-1 and TRBJ1-1, with 10 bases lining up with TRBD1. TRBV23-1 is filed as an ORF, its function uncertain. This CDR3 spans 16 amino acids. V lost 2 bases and J lost 4; bases outside the gene matches: 7. This CDR3 reads CASSQLDRGLGTEAFF. The CDR3 DNA follows: TGCGCCAGCAGTCAACTAGACAGGGGGCTGGGCACTGAAGCTTTCTTT.

This rearrangement joins TRBV28 to TRBJ2-1; TRBD2 agrees at 13 bases. Germline CDR1 reads MDHEN; CDR2 reads SYDVKM. V dropped 4 bases and J dropped 7; count of bases not matched to a gene: 10. The CDR3 is made up of 17 amino acids. The CDR3 reads CASSSPGTSGKWNEQFF. The DNA of the CDR3 is TGTGCCAGCAGTTCCCCCGGGACTAGCGGGAAGTGGAATGAGCAGTTCTTC.

CDR3 in amino acids: CASSFRWLPSYEQYF. The CDR3 DNA reads as TGTGCCAGCAGTTTCCGCTGGCTTCCCTCCTACGAGCAGTACTTC. The genes are TRBV28 and TRBJ2-7; D not resolved. With 3 bases removed from V and 0 bases from J, the gap between germline ends came to 12 bases. The CDR3 sequence is 15 residues long. The germline V gene encodes CDR1 MDHEN and CDR2 SYDVKM.

Worth noting for this clone: The junction differs from germline at one of its ends, possibly a read error. The V gene is TRBV11-2, the J gene TRBJ2-5, with D perhaps TRBD1 or TRBD2 (5 bases each). Germline CDR1 SGHAT, CDR2 FQNNGV. The CDR3 spans 16 residues. The CDR3 reads CASSHRDAGLQGTQYF. In DNA form, the CDR3 reads TGTGCCAGCAGCCACCGGGACGCCGGCCTTCAAGGGACCCAGTACTTC.

The V gene is TRBV9, the J gene TRBJ1-2; a weak D match, TRBD1 (6 bases). The CDR3 contains 18 residues. CDR1 is SGDLS and CDR2 is YYNGEE in the germline V gene. The germline V and J ends were trimmed by 4 bases and 8 bases, with 30 bases remaining between them. CDR3 region: CASSPSATPGVGQGGYTF. DNA of the CDR3: TGTGCCAGCAGCCCAAGCGCGACGCCAGGCGTGGGTCAGGGGGGCTACACCTTC.